This T cell receptor beta chain is drawn from a study of beta chain features in type 1 diabetes. Overall study results and limits: Researchers report that Type 1 diabetes patients had moderately but significantly shorter TCRB CDR3s across all four CD4+ subsets.

This clone was picked up a small number of times. No antigen is known for it. TCRB transcripts that were expressed got sequenced, as all of the isolated RNA had been reverse transcribed. Sequencing was performed with immunoSEQ multiplex PCR; in TCRdb, only in-frame clones are kept and a portion is missing. The table lists some 150,000 clones, around 9.7% of them singletons, with 0.7% in the top ten. V shed 5 bases and J 1 base; nucleotides not matched to a gene: 3. The CDR3 loop spans 14 amino acids. CDR1 is MDHEN and CDR2 is SYDVKM in the germline V gene. The receptor was derived from a woman aged 30 to 39 with type 1 diabetes. This sequence joins TRBV28 and TRBJ1-2; 8 nucleotides agree with TRBD1. Sequencing input: central memory CD4+ T cells from blood. CDR3 in amino acids: CASSVDRVNYGYTF. The CDR3 DNA sequence: TGTGCCAGCAGTGTGGACAGGGTTAACTATGGCTACACCTTC.